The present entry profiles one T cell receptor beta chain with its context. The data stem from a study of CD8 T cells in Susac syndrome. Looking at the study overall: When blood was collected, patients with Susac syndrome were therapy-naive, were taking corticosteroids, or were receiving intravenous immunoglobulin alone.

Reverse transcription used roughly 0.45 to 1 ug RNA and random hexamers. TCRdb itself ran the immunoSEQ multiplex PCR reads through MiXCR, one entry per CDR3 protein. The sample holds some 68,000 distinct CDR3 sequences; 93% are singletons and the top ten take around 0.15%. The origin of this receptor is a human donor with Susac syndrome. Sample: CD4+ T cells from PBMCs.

The CDR3 sequence: CASTYRQGGTEAFF. DNA for the CDR3: TGTGCCAGCACATATCGACAGGGTGGCACTGAAGCTTTCTTT. J is TRBJ1-1 and V is TRBV12-3 or TRBV12-4; 7 bases match TRBD1. The CDR3 is made up of 14 amino acids. V was pared by 7 bases and J by 4 bases, with 9 bases of the junction left unmatched.